This T cell receptor (beta chain) came from a study of blood T cells in healthy people across ages. Primed by a sample-barcoded 5' primer and a J-beta primer mix, a second PCR proceeded for roughly 7 to 12 cycles. TCRdb processed the 5' RACE reads anew with MiXCR; each CDR3 protein has one entry. The table lists about 1.8 million distinct CDR3 sequences, approximately 50% of them singletons. CDR3 length equals 14 residues. Germline loops: CDR1 SGDLS, CDR2 YYNGEE. The germline V and J ends were trimmed by 0 bases and 7 bases, with 13 bases remaining between them. The V gene is TRBV9, the J gene TRBJ1-1; D is perhaps TRBD1 (6 bases). The sequenced sample consisted of blood. The receptor was derived from a woman aged 40 to 50 in good health. Written as DNA, the CDR3 is TGTGCCAGCAGCGTAGCTCTGACAGGATATGAAGCTTTCTTT. Translation: CASSVALTGYEAFF.